These T cell receptor beta chains were read from a single sample in a study of blood T cells in healthy people across ages. TCRdb recomputed calls from the 5' RACE reads with MiXCR, one row per CDR3 protein. The sample has 550,000 to 650,000 distinct CDR3 sequences; less than 35% are singletons. The source material was blood. Receptors originate from a woman aged 80 or over in good health. CDR3s include the opening cysteine and the closing phenylalanine or tryptophan. The D gene is left open where the match is weak.

D gene	V gene	J gene	CDR3 protein
-	TRBV15	TRBJ2-2	CATSRELTNTGELFF
-	TRBV6-2/TRBV6-3	TRBJ2-7	CATTTLGRGITDEQYF
-	TRBV20-1	TRBJ2-5	CSARGARTAETQYF
TRBD1	TRBV6-6	TRBJ1-4	CASSTTGVVEKLFF
-	TRBV20-1	TRBJ1-1	CSAIPPINSGTEAFF
-	TRBV20-1	TRBJ2-7	CSAHKGGSNEQYF
-	TRBV2	TRBJ2-1	CASSGWDTPNNEQFF
-	TRBV14	TRBJ1-2	CASSRSLKHGYTF
TRBD2	TRBV20-1	TRBJ2-7	CSARDRGLAGGKSSYEQYF
-	TRBV12-3/TRBV12-4	TRBJ2-4	CASSPPGEGVIQYF
TRBD2	TRBV7-6	TRBJ2-3	CASSLRERSTDTQYF
-	TRBV5-1	TRBJ1-2	CASSLGTTTIYGYTF
-	TRBV20-1	TRBJ2-5	CSAREGARAEGETQYF
-	TRBV9	TRBJ2-3	CASSVGGWDTQYF
-	TRBV9	TRBJ1-2	CASSASRDPGPYGYTF
TRBD2	TRBV30	TRBJ2-1	CALKAGGGYNEQFF
-	TRBV10-3	TRBJ1-5	CAISRGGDNQPQHF
-	TRBV7-6	TRBJ1-1	CASSSDLPLGEAFF
TRBD1	TRBV4-1	TRBJ1-2	CASSQDEDRGRLYTF
TRBD1	TRBV30	TRBJ2-7	CACPGTGSYEQYF
-	TRBV6-6	-	CASSPYGEQYF
-	TRBV27	TRBJ1-3	CASSELSGNTIYF
-	TRBV7-2	TRBJ2-3	CASSTETDTQYF
-	TRBV4-1	TRBJ1-1	CANSQEGRAEAFF
-	TRBV5-1	TRBJ2-5	CASSLAGTPQETQYF
-	TRBV7-9	TRBJ2-3	CASSFEGTQYF
TRBD2	TRBV20-1	TRBJ2-1	CSARQAGGLYNEQFF
-	TRBV5-6	TRBJ2-7	CASSLRTGGPLSEQYF
-	TRBV5-1	TRBJ2-5	CASSLKLRETQYF
-	TRBV3-1	TRBJ1-2	CASSQDPDSFYGYTF
TRBD1	TRBV20-1	TRBJ2-1	CSAAGTDNEQFF
-	TRBV7-6	TRBJ2-3	CASSSPPDTQYF
-	TRBV5-1	TRBJ2-1	CTSSLAGALTYEQFF
-	TRBV28	TRBJ1-3	CASRGAPGNTIYF
-	TRBV6-2/TRBV6-3	TRBJ1-1	CASSPRRENTEAFF
-	TRBV5-8	TRBJ2-5	CASRRTGGEETQYF
-	TRBV7-9	TRBJ2-3	CASSLDTPSTDAQYF
-	TRBV11-2	-	CASRGGAGGRISYEQYF
-	TRBV5-6	TRBJ1-2	CASSLGPGSNHGYTF
TRBD2	TRBV18	TRBJ2-7	CASSSGTAYEQYF
TRBD1	TRBV11-2	TRBJ1-2	CASSLGWRGGMFGYTF
-	TRBV28	TRBJ2-4	CASSQSGISFGNIQYF
-	TRBV9	TRBJ2-7	CASSVSLDSFYEQYF
-	TRBV5-1	TRBJ1-3	CASSPRDRISGNTIYF
-	TRBV20-1	TRBJ2-2	CSAENDGKPGELFF
-	TRBV12-3/TRBV12-4	TRBJ2-1	CASSLAPGSLRSPHNEQFF
-	TRBV5-1	TRBJ2-7	CASSLVQGYEQYF
-	TRBV9	TRBJ2-6	CASSSLPVSGANVLTF
-	TRBV20-1	TRBJ2-5	CSARPWGPEQYF
-	TRBV5-6	TRBJ1-5	CASSAYRGAAYQPQHF
TRBD1	TRBV4-1	TRBJ1-6	CASSQRGTGGINSPLHF
-	TRBV30	TRBJ2-4	CAWSADSENIQYF
-	TRBV12-3/TRBV12-4	TRBJ2-3	CASSLGGNADMQYF
-	TRBV20-1	TRBJ2-5	CSAGGEPYNEQYF
TRBD2	TRBV4-3	TRBJ2-1	CASSQEIGTSDEQFF
-	TRBV5-6	TRBJ2-1	CASSPGSDEQFF
TRBD2	TRBV7-2	TRBJ2-1	CASSLVAGGTGNEQFF
-	TRBV5-1	TRBJ2-3	CASSLGGGLDTQYF
TRBD1	TRBV4-2	TRBJ2-7	CASRGQGPYEQYF
-	TRBV5-1	TRBJ1-3	CASSLDTGSGNTIYF